Sequencing of this T cell receptor beta chain was carried out in a study of blood T cell repertoires in COVID-19. Methods used by the authors: From reference gene primer amplification, estimates of nucleated cell counts were derived. Using immunoSEQ multiplex PCR, the repertoire was profiled, and TCRdb retains in-frame clones only, with some absent. For V, J and clone size, that table is used; D and trimming come from the DNA. The sample has hundreds of thousands of clones, approximately 87% seen once. The sequence was collected from a woman aged 45-65 years with COVID-19, enrolled during active disease. The sample was peripheral blood.

In nucleotides, the CDR3 is TGTGCCAGCAGTTACGGGCGGGCCTTTGGCGCTGAAGCTTTCTTT. The encoded protein is CASSYGRAFGAEAFF. The V gene is TRBV6-5, the J gene TRBJ1-1; D is undetermined. Germline CDR1 is MNHEY and CDR2 is SVGAGI. The length of the CDR3 is 15 residues. V was pared by 2 bases and J by 6 bases, with 16 bases between.